A selection of T cell receptor beta chains follows, all from one sample in a study of OX40 agonist ivuxolimab in advanced cancers. Sequenced by immunoSEQ multiplex PCR; TCRdb stores in-frame clones only, minus some. The profile covers about 38,000 clones, with around 87% appearing a single time and approximately 31% taken by the ten largest. The sample consisted of CD4+ or CD8+ T cells sorted from blood, taken in a trial of the OX40 agonist ivuxolimab. All receptors derive from an adult with an advanced solid tumor such as melanoma, head and neck, liver or kidney cancer. The CDR3 runs from the conserved cysteine through the conserved F or W. The D gene is left open where the match is weak. Size tells how often a clone was seen (once, few, many) or the class of an expanded clone, and some rows leave it out.

V: TRBV11-3; J: TRBJ2-7; size: .; D: .; DNA: TGTGCCAGCAGCCAGGGGGGGGGCTACGAGCAGTACTTC; CDR3: CASSQGGGYEQYF
V: TRBV13; J: TRBJ2-3; size: few; D: .; DNA: TGTGCCAGCAGCTACGGGAGCCCCCGGGTGACAGATACGCAGTATTTT; CDR3: CASSYGSPRVTDTQYF
V: TRBV12-2; J: TRBJ2-5; size: .; D: .; DNA: TGTGCAAGTCGCTTAGCAGGGTCCGAGACCCAGTACTTC; CDR3: CASRLAGSETQYF
V: TRBV29-1; J: TRBJ2-1; size: .; D: TRBD2; DNA: TGCAGCGTTCAGCTAGCGGGGGGGCCGGAGCAGTTCTTC; CDR3: CSVQLAGGPEQFF
V: TRBV18; J: TRBJ2-5; size: .; D: .; DNA: TGTGCCAGCTCACCACCGGGGGGCAGAGAGACCCAGTACTTC; CDR3: CASSPPGGRETQYF
V: TRBV2; J: TRBJ2-3; size: .; D: TRBD2; DNA: TGTGCCAGCAAGGTGGGACTAGTAACAGATACGCAGTATTTT; CDR3: CASKVGLVTDTQYF
V: TRBV2; J: TRBJ1-2; size: .; D: .; DNA: TGTGCCAGCAGTGAGTTGGGGGCGTTGGAAGGCTACACCTTC; CDR3: CASSELGALEGYTF
V: TRBV6-5; J: TRBJ2-1; size: once; D: .; DNA: TGTGCCAGCAGCCCCACTGGACGAAATGAGCAGTTCTTC; CDR3: CASSPTGRNEQFF
V: TRBV29-1; J: TRBJ2-2; size: .; D: .; DNA: TGCAGCGCCTTAGGTGGGACGAACACCGGGGAGCTGTTTTTT; CDR3: CSALGGTNTGELFF
V: TRBV5-3; J: TRBJ1-3; size: .; D: TRBD1; DNA: TGTGCCAGAAGCTGCCACAGGGGACTTGTAAACACCATATATTTT; CDR3: CARSCHRGLVNTIYF
V: TRBV7-9; J: TRBJ2-7; size: .; D: .; DNA: TGTGCCAGCAGCGAAAGACGAAGTAGGGGTTACGAGCAGTACTTC; CDR3: CASSERRSRGYEQYF
V: TRBV6-5; J: TRBJ2-3; size: .; D: .; DNA: TGTGCCAGCAGCCGATTGACCTTTACAGATACGCAGTATTTT; CDR3: CASSRLTFTDTQYF
V: TRBV19; J: TRBJ2-1; size: .; D: .; DNA: TGTGCCAGTAGCCGCCGGAGGATCGATGAGCAGTTCTTC; CDR3: CASSRRRIDEQFF
V: TRBV7-8; J: TRBJ2-7; size: .; D: .; DNA: TGTGCCAGCAGCTCCGAGACCGGTCTCGGGGAGTCAGGAAACGAGCAGTACTTC; CDR3: CASSSETGLGESGNEQYF
V: TRBV11-2; J: TRBJ2-7; size: .; D: TRBD1; DNA: TGTGCCAGCAGCTATAGTATAAACCGGGACAGGGCCTACGAGCAGTACTTC; CDR3: CASSYSINRDRAYEQYF
V: TRBV18; J: TRBJ2-2; size: once; D: .; DNA: TGTGCCAGCTCACCGGGACTCCTTGGTACCGGGGAGCTGTTTTTT; CDR3: CASSPGLLGTGELFF
V: TRBV4-2; J: TRBJ1-1; size: few; D: .; DNA: TGTGCCAGCAGCCCCGACAGGCCGCGGAACACTGAAGCTTTCTTT; CDR3: CASSPDRPRNTEAFF
V: TRBV19; J: TRBJ1-4; size: .; D: .; DNA: TGTGCCAGTAGTATGGACACTGCAACTAATGAAAAACTGTTTTTT; CDR3: CASSMDTATNEKLFF